This passage covers 24 T cell receptor beta chains from one sample sequenced in a study of T-cell memory formation after mild COVID-19. TCRdb re-called the 5' RACE reads with MiXCR, one entry per CDR3 protein. The sample lists about 400,000 distinct CDR3 sequences; roughly 15% were seen once. Sequenced sample: PBMCs or a T cell subset sorted from them (not recorded which). All receptors derive from a man in his late teens or twenties who had mild COVID-19 (a few samples of this study predate the infection). Cell type and time point are not known.

This clonotype has just a few counts. This rearrangement joins TRBV10-1 to TRBJ2-3, with TRBD2 matching over 13 bases. With V trimmed by 2 bases and J by 6 bases, 14 bases remained unmatched. CDR1 is WNHNN and CDR2 is SYGVQD in the germline V gene (reference sequence). The CDR3 contains 19 residues. The CDR3 nucleotides read TGCGCCAGCAGTGAGGTTGACCCCCGGGGACTAGCGGGGTCCGATACGCAGTATTTT. It is translated as CASSEVDPRGLAGSDTQYF.

V gene TRBV4-1 combines with J gene TRBJ2-7, with TRBD1 identical over 7 bases. The CDR3 is 15 amino acids. CDR1 is MGHRA and CDR2 is YSYEKL in the germline V gene. The V and J ends lost 6 bases and 3 bases, in that order; junction bases with no gene match: 11. The CDR3 loop reads CASRLSATGLYEQYF. The CDR3 DNA is TGCGCCAGCAGACTCTCCGCGACAGGGCTCTACGAGCAGTACTTC.

The V call is TRBV13, the J call TRBJ2-7; D possibly matches TRBD1 or TRBD2 (5 bases each). Germline V gives CDR1 PRHDT, CDR2 FYEKMQ (reference sequence). The CDR3 extends over 14 amino acids. V gave up 4 bases and J gave up 3 bases, with 13 bases separating them. The CDR3 is CASSSGPVGYEQYF. In DNA form, the CDR3 reads TGTGCCAGCAGCTCGGGACCCGTGGGCTACGAGCAGTACTTC.

This chain uses TRBV20-1 with TRBJ1-1; possible D gene TRBD1, 6 bases. V lost 3 bases, J lost 1 base, and 9 bases lay in between. Per germline, CDR1 DFQATT and CDR2 SNEGSKA (reference sequence). This CDR3 is built from 13 residues. The CDR3 nucleotides read TGCAGTGCTAGTGGGGGCTGGAACACTGAAGCTTTCTTT. Its protein is CSASGGWNTEAFF.

The rearrangement joins TRBV25-1 to TRBJ2-7; tentatively, D is TRBD1 (6 bases). The V end lost 11 bases, the J end lost 0 bases, and 14 bases lay between the germline ends. This CDR3 is 13 amino acids long. Germline CDR1 and CDR2: MGHDK and SYGVNS. CDR3 nucleotides: TGTGCCGTCGGGACACTTAACTCCTACGAGCAGTACTTC. It yields the protein CAVGTLNSYEQYF.

This clonotype has only a few counts. The chain couples TRBV14 to TRBJ1-1; weak D call: TRBD1 (6 bases). CDR1 SGHDN and CDR2 FVKESK come from the germline V gene. There are 16 residues in the CDR3. V was cut by 4 bases and J by 7 bases, with 22 bases left in between. The CDR3 bases are TGTGCCAGCAGCCCTGCTGGAAGAACAGGGATACATGAAGCTTTCTTT. As protein: CASSPAGRTGIHEAFF.

This clonotype was recorded a few times. The chain joins TRBV12-3 or TRBV12-4 to TRBJ2-2, with 9 bases that match TRBD2. The ends lost 7 bases at V and 1 base at J; junction bases unmatched: 7. The CDR3 length is 16 residues. CDR3 protein: CASIISGGQNTGELFF. The CDR3 DNA sequence: TGTGCCAGCATCATTAGCGGGGGCCAGAACACCGGGGAGCTGTTTTTT.

This clonotype was picked up a small number of times. Here the CDR3 reads CASSLGGIVRYTF. DNA for the CDR3: TGTGCCAGCAGCTTGGGCGGGATCGTCCGCTACACCTTC. The chain uses TRBV5-6 and TRBJ1-2; D is ambiguous. The CDR3 sequence is 13 residues long. Germline CDR1 SGHDT, CDR2 YYEEEE. V gave up 0 bases and J gave up 9 bases, with 12 bases separating them.

The chain is built from TRBV11-2 and TRBJ2-1; D possibly corresponds to TRBD2 (6 bases). The CDR3 loop spans 15 amino acids. The V end lost 4 bases, the J end lost 6 bases, and 16 bases lay between the germline ends. Germline CDR1 is SGHAT and CDR2 is FQNNGV. As DNA, the CDR3 is TGTGCCAGCAGCTCCCCGGGGGACCACCTCAATGAGCAGTTCTTC. Translating gives CASSSPGDHLNEQFF. Using reference TRBV11-2 and TRBJ2-1 for the parts outside the CDR3, the full variable domain is EAGVAQSPRYKIIEKRQSVAFWCNPISGHATLYWYQQILGQGPKLLIQFQNNGVVDDSQLPKDRFSAERLKGVDSTLKIQPAKLEDSAVYLCASSSPGDHLNEQFFGPGTRLTVL.

This chain joins TRBV20-1 and TRBJ2-5, with 8 positions matching TRBD2. The CDR3 extends over 14 amino acids. CDR1 is DFQATT, CDR2 SNEGSKA, per germline (reference sequence). V lost 3 bases to trimming and J lost 2 bases; unmatched junction nucleotides: 5. CDR3: CSASVAGTQETQYF. CDR3 in DNA: TGCAGTGCTAGCGTAGCGGGGACTCAAGAGACCCAGTACTTC.

This chain uses TRBV6-2 or TRBV6-3 with TRBJ1-1, with 9 nucleotides matching TRBD1. In germline, CDR1 is MNHEY, CDR2 SVGEGT. There are 14 residues in the CDR3. J lost 4 bases, V lost 5 bases, and 5 bases had no gene match. In nucleotides, the CDR3 is TGTGCCAGCAGTGGACAGGGGCTCTTCACTGAAGCTTTCTTT. As protein: CASSGQGLFTEAFF.

The V call is TRBV10-3, the J call TRBJ2-1; 9 nucleotides match TRBD2. After removal of 6 bases from V and 5 bases from J, the junction contained 11 bases not matched to a gene. Germline lookup yields CDR1 ENHRY and CDR2 SYGVKD. This CDR3 is 16 amino acids long. CDR3: CAIRTSLAGINNEQFF. The DNA of the CDR3 is TGTGCCATCAGGACTTCCCTAGCGGGGATTAACAATGAGCAGTTCTTC.

This clonotype has more than one count but fewer than ten. The rearrangement joins TRBV20-1 to TRBJ2-7; no definite D call. From germline, CDR1 is DFQATT and CDR2 SNEGSKA (reference sequence). Deletions cut 3 bases from V and 3 bases from J, with 6 bases between. This CDR3 region has 11 residues. The CDR3 sequence is CSASSSYEQYV. Here the CDR3 DNA reads TGCAGTGCTAGTTCCAGCTACGAGCAGTACGTC.

This clonotype was counted only a few times. This chain uses TRBV5-1 with TRBJ2-7; D is uncertain. V was pared by 0 bases and J by 4 bases, with 11 bases between. CDR1 is SGHRS and CDR2 is YFSETQ in the germline V gene. CDR3 length equals 14 residues. The CDR3 loop reads CASSLVPGAYEQYV. DNA for the CDR3: TGCGCCAGCAGCTTGGTTCCGGGTGCATACGAGCAGTACGTC.

The chain combines TRBV5-6 with TRBJ2-7, with TRBD2 as a possible D gene (6 bases). This CDR3 is built from 15 residues. The V gene's germline CDR1 is SGHDT and CDR2 YYEEEE. With 6 bases removed from V and 3 bases from J, the gap between germline ends came to 19 bases. CDR3 nucleotide sequence: TGTGCCAGCACCCAGCTGGCGGCCGGGGGCTACGAGCAGTACTTC. This translates into CASTQLAAGGYEQYF.

The rearrangement uses TRBV7-2 and TRBJ2-6, with D possibly being TRBD1 (6 bases). The CDR3 totals 16 residues. The V end was cut by 4 bases, the J end by 1 base, with 11 bases between. Germline V gene sequence: CDR1 SGHTA, CDR2 FQGNSA. This CDR3 reads CASSSITGSGANVLTF. The CDR3 DNA sequence: TGTGCCAGCAGCTCGATTACAGGGTCTGGGGCCAACGTCCTGACTTTC.

This clonotype was counted a few times. This chain connects TRBV7-3 to TRBJ2-3, with D tentatively TRBD2 (6 bases). CDR1 is SGHTA, CDR2 FQGTGA, per germline. V lost 3 bases and J 5 bases, leaving 15 bases between the germline ends. The CDR3 runs 15 residues. The CDR3 protein is CASSLGGATGDTQYF. CDR3 DNA: TGTGCCAGCAGCTTGGGCGGGGCCACCGGAGATACGCAGTATTTT.

V and J are TRBV7-9 and TRBJ1-2, with a tentative D call TRBD1 (5 bases). This CDR3 contains 12 residues. Trimming took off 7 bases at V and 7 bases at J, with 13 bases between the two ends. In germline, CDR1 is SEHNR, CDR2 FQNEAQ (reference sequence). CDR3 residues: CASKGELGGYTF. The CDR3 DNA reads as TGTGCCAGCAAAGGGGAGTTGGGTGGCTACACCTTC.

This clonotype was found a few times. The chain combines TRBV20-1 with TRBJ2-7; 7 nucleotides match TRBD2. The ends lost 6 bases at V and 2 bases at J; junction bases unmatched: 10. The germline CDR1 and CDR2 sequences are DFQATT and SNEGSKA (reference sequence). CDR3 length: 14 residues. CDR3 sequence: CSAASGAGTYEQYF. The CDR3, as DNA: TGCAGTGCAGCCTCTGGAGCGGGGACCTACGAGCAGTACTTC.

This clonotype has more than one count but fewer than ten. This chain uses TRBV10-3 with TRBJ1-5, with D uncertain. Germline V gene data show CDR1 as ENHRY and CDR2 as SYGVKD. Deletions cut 0 bases from V and 4 bases from J, with 7 bases between. CDR3 length equals 14 residues. CDR3 sequence (DNA): TGTGCCATCAGTGAGTCGAACCTTAATCAGCCCCAGCATTTT. Its protein is CAISESNLNQPQHF.

This chain uses TRBV2 with TRBJ1-1, with 11 positions matching TRBD1. The CDR3 is 16 residues long. Losses at the gene ends were 2 bases for V and 5 bases for J; bases not matched to a gene: 7. Germline CDR1 SNHLY, CDR2 FYNNEI. The CDR3 loop is CASSELGTGGMTEAFF. DNA of the CDR3: TGTGCCAGCAGTGAACTCGGGACAGGGGGTATGACTGAAGCTTTCTTT.

The genes are TRBV5-1 and TRBJ2-7; D gene ambiguous. This CDR3 comprises 14 residues. Per germline, CDR1 SGHRS and CDR2 YFSETQ. The germline V and J ends were trimmed by 4 bases and 0 bases, with 11 bases remaining between them. The CDR3 region is CASSDTASSYEQYF. The CDR3 coding sequence is TGCGCCAGCAGCGATACAGCTAGCTCCTACGAGCAGTACTTC.

The V gene is TRBV24-1, the J gene TRBJ1-5; 10 nucleotides match TRBD1. Germline V gene lookup returns CDR1 KGHDR and CDR2 SFDVKD. The CDR3 has 17 residues. The V segment lost 4 bases and the J segment 3 bases; nucleotides outside the gene matches: 8. The chain's CDR3 is CATSEHPGTGVNQPQHF. The CDR3 coding sequence is TGTGCCACCAGTGAGCATCCCGGGACAGGGGTCAATCAGCCCCAGCATTTT.

The sample holds a few counts of this clonotype. V and J are TRBV5-1 and TRBJ1-2; 8 positions match TRBD1. The CDR3 runs 17 residues. Germline CDR1 and CDR2: SGHRS and YFSETQ. Trimming at V came to 4 bases and at J to 8 bases, leaving 19 bases not matched to a gene. The DNA of the CDR3 is TGCGCCAGCAGCCAACACATAGGGACAGGAGGATCCCTAGGCTACACCTTC. This translates into CASSQHIGTGGSLGYTF.